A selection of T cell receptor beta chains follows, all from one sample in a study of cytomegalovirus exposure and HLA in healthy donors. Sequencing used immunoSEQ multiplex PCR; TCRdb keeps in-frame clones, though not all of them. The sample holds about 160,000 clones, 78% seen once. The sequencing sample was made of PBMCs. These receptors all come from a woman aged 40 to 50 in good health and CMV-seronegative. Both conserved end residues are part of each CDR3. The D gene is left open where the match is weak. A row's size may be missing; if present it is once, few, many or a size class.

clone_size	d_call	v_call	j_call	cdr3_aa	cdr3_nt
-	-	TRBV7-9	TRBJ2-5	CASSWFRTAIMETQYF	TGTGCCAGCAGCTGGTTTAGGACAGCCATTATGGAGACCCAGTACTTC
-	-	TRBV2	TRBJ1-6	CASSGQNSYNSPLHF	TGTGCCAGCAGTGGACAGAACTCCTATAATTCACCCCTCCACTTT
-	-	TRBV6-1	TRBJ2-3	CASSEDSGGGADTQYF	TGTGCCAGCAGTGAAGACTCAGGGGGAGGTGCAGATACGCAGTATTTT
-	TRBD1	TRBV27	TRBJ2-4	CASSLGQGKRPQYF	TGTGCCAGCAGTTTAGGACAGGGGAAACGTCCGCAGTACTTC
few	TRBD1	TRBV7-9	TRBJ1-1	CASSPGRGAGNTEAFF	TGTGCCAGCAGCCCTGGCAGGGGGGCGGGGAACACTGAAGCTTTCTTT
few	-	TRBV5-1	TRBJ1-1	CASSLYVNTEAFF	TGCGCCAGCAGCTTGTATGTGAACACTGAAGCTTTCTTT
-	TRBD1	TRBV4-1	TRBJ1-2	CASSQGQGAAYGYTF	TGCGCCAGCAGCCAAGGACAGGGGGCGGCCTATGGCTACACCTTC
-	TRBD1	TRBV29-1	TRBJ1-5	CSVEDPDRGNQPQHF	TGCAGCGTTGAAGACCCCGACAGGGGAAATCAGCCCCAGCATTTT
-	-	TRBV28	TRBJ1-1	CASSPSRGTEAFF	TGTGCCAGCAGTCCCTCCAGGGGAACTGAAGCTTTCTTT
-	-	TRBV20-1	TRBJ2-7	CSAGQFYEQYF	TGCAGCGCGGGACAGTTCTACGAGCAGTACTTC
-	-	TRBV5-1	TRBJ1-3	CASSSTESGNTIYF	TGCGCCAGCAGCTCAACAGAATCTGGAAACACCATATATTTT
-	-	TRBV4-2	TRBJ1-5	CASSQEGGQGFNQPQHF	TGTGCCAGCAGCCAAGAGGGAGGGCAGGGGTTCAATCAGCCCCAGCATTTT